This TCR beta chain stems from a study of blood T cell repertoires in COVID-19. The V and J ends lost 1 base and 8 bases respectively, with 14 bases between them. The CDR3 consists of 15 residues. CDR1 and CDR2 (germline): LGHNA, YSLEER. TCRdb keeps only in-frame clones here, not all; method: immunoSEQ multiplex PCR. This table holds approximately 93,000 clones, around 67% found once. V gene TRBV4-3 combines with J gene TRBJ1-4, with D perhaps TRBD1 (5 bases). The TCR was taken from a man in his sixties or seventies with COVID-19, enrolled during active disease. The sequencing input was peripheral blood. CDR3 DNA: TGCGCCAGCAGCCAAGGTGGGAGGGGTGGGGAAAAACTGTTTTTT. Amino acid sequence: CASSQGGRGGEKLFF.